These 26 T cell receptor beta chains were all obtained from the same sample, sequenced in a study of cytomegalovirus exposure and HLA in healthy donors. The PCR contained 60 Vbeta and 13 Jbeta primers. This table comes from immunoSEQ multiplex PCR, and its TCRdb copy is limited to in-frame clones, with some not included. This sample has more than 85,000 clones; around three quarters occur once, and the top ten carry roughly 1.2%. Sequenced material: PBMCs. These TCRs come from a woman aged 25 to 39 in good health and CMV-seronegative.

The V gene is TRBV4-1, the J gene TRBJ1-1, with 7 bases matching TRBD1. The trim removed 5 bases at V and 3 bases at J, leaving 9 bases unmatched. The CDR3 extends over 15 amino acids. Germline CDR1 and CDR2: MGHRA and YSYEKL. Here the CDR3 DNA reads TGCGCCAGCAGCTCCCGGGACAGCGGAGACACTGAAGCTTTCTTT. Protein product: CASSSRDSGDTEAFF.

This sequence joins TRBV4-1 and TRBJ2-1; D is possibly TRBD2 (7 bases). There are 18 residues in the CDR3. Looked up from germline, CDR1 is MGHRA and CDR2 is YSYEKL. Trimming cost V 0 bases and J 5 bases, with 20 bases left between them. The CDR3 sequence is CASSQEAGGLYVNNEQFF. In DNA, the CDR3 is TGCGCCAGCAGCCAAGAGGCCGGGGGGCTCTACGTCAACAATGAGCAGTTCTTC.

The table lists this clone with a few counts. This chain uses TRBV7-2 with TRBJ1-1; D is unresolved. Between the trimmed V and J ends, which lost 1 base and 0 bases, there was a span of 9 bases. Germline V gene data show CDR1 as SGHTA and CDR2 as FQGNSA. The CDR3 is made up of 15 amino acids. CDR3 coding DNA: TGTGCCAGCAGCTTAGGATCAGCGGTGAACACTGAAGCTTTCTTT. This gives the protein CASSLGSAVNTEAFF.

The chain joins TRBV30 to TRBJ1-3, with TRBD1 matching 7 bases. V was clipped by 0 bases and J by 3 bases; unmatched bases: 11. The CDR3 spans 17 residues. CDR1 and CDR2 (germline): GTSNPN, SVGIG (reference sequence). This CDR3 reads CAWSVRGGGGSGNTIYF. The CDR3 DNA is TGTGCCTGGAGTGTACGAGGAGGAGGGGGCAGTGGAAACACCATATATTTT.

The chain carries TRBV5-6 and TRBJ2-5, with 13 positions matching TRBD2. The germline V gene has CDR1 SGHDT and CDR2 YYEEEE. This CDR3 comprises 15 residues. V shed 0 bases and J 5 bases; nucleotides not matched to a gene: 1. The CDR3 nucleotides read TGTGCCAGCAGCTTGGAGACTAGCGGGAGGGAGACCCAGTACTTC. This gives the protein CASSLETSGRETQYF.

This clone occurred once. V gene TRBV6-5 combines with J gene TRBJ1-1; TRBD1 matches at 7 bases. Per germline, CDR1 MNHEY and CDR2 SVGAGI. Losses at the gene ends were 5 bases for V and 1 base for J; bases not matched to a gene: 4. The CDR3 consists of 14 residues. The CDR3 DNA is TGTGCCAGCAGTCAGGGACAGACGAACACTGAAGCTTTCTTT. This sequence encodes CASSQGQTNTEAFF.

This chain uses TRBV27 with TRBJ2-7; D remains ambiguous. Per the germline V gene, CDR1 is MNHEY and CDR2 is SMNVEV (reference sequence). V lost 2 bases to trimming and J lost 1 base, with 9 bases between them. CDR3 length equals 14 residues. As DNA, the CDR3 is TGTGCCAGCAGTTTAAGTGTCAGATCCTACGAGCAGTACTTC. Translated: CASSLSVRSYEQYF.

In DNA form, the CDR3 reads TGTGCCAGCAGCCGCCCGAATGACAGGGATTACGAGCAGTACTTC. Protein: CASSRPNDRDYEQYF. The rearrangement joins TRBV11-2 to TRBJ2-7, with 7 bases matching TRBD1. Trimming took 5 bases from V and 4 from J; bases not matched to a gene: 11. Germline V CDR1 and CDR2: SGHAT, FQNNGV. CDR3 length: 15 residues.

The V gene is TRBV15, the J gene TRBJ1-4; D is undetermined. CDR3 length: 15 amino acids. V dropped 1 base and J dropped 8 bases, with 14 bases sitting between them. Germline CDR1 is LNHNV and CDR2 is YYDKDF (reference sequence). CDR3 protein: CATSRAGTGGEKLFF. CDR3 nucleotides: TGTGCCACCAGCAGAGCAGGCACTGGAGGGGAAAAACTGTTTTTT.

This chain joins TRBV7-9 and TRBJ1-1, with D hard to call. Germline V gene lookup returns CDR1 SEHNR and CDR2 FQNEAQ (reference sequence). The ends were cut back, 5 bases at V and 1 base at J, with 11 bases in the middle. CDR3 length: 14 amino acids. CDR3 nucleotides: TGTGCCAGCAGCCAGGCGTACAGGAACACTGAAGCTTTCTTT. It yields the protein CASSQAYRNTEAFF. Looking up the rest from reference TRBV7-9 and TRBJ1-1 gives the full variable domain: DTGVSQNPRHKITKRGQNVTFRCDPISEHNRLYWYRQTLGQGPEFLTYFQNEAQLEKSRLLSDRFSAERPKGSFSTLEIQRTEQGDSAMYLCASSQAYRNTEAFFGQGTRLTVV.

The CDR3 protein is CASSPGVGEKLFF. The DNA of the CDR3 is TGTGCCAGCTCACCCGGAGTTGGTGAAAAACTGTTTTTT. The rearrangement links TRBV18 to TRBJ1-4; no clear D gene. Trimming removed 3 bases from V and 7 bases from J, with 9 bases in between. Looked up from germline, CDR1 is KGHSH and CDR2 is LQKENI. The CDR3 contains 13 residues.

V gene TRBV28 combines with J gene TRBJ1-2, with TRBD1 matching 7 bases. Trimming cost V 6 bases and J 5 bases; bases outside gene matches: 12. This CDR3 comprises 15 residues. Germline-derived CDR1 and CDR2 are MDHEN and SYDVKM. The CDR3 here is CASSSPEGAEYGYTF. CDR3 DNA: TGTGCCAGCAGCTCACCCGAGGGGGCGGAGTATGGCTACACCTTC.

The chain is built from TRBV19 and TRBJ2-1; 7 nucleotides match TRBD1. The CDR3 consists of 13 residues. Germline lookup yields CDR1 LNHDA and CDR2 SQIVND (reference sequence). V shed 4 bases and J 8 bases; nucleotides not matched to a gene: 5. CDR3 nucleotide sequence: TGTGCCAGTAGTACTCGACAGGGCTATGAGCAGTTCTTC. Amino acid sequence: CASSTRQGYEQFF.

This clone was recorded a few times. The gene calls are TRBV6-5 and TRBJ1-2, with 10 positions matching TRBD1. The CDR3 runs 14 residues. The J segment lost 7 bases and the V segment lost 7 bases, leaving 9 bases of the junction unmatched. Looked up from germline, CDR1 is MNHEY and CDR2 is SVGAGI. The CDR3 DNA reads as TGTGCCAGCAACCAAGACAGGGGGCTGTTTGGCTACACCTTC. Its protein is CASNQDRGLFGYTF.

The rearrangement uses TRBV7-8 and TRBJ2-2; D is possibly TRBD2 (6 bases). The V end lost 5 bases, the J end lost 7 bases, and 11 bases lay between the germline ends. CDR1 and CDR2 from the germline V gene are SGHVS and FQNEAQ. The length of the CDR3 is 13 residues. The CDR3 DNA reads as TGTGCCAGCAGCGACAGACTAGGCGGGGAGCTGTTTTTT. As protein: CASSDRLGGELFF. Based on the CDR3 plus reference TRBV7-8 and TRBJ2-2, the full variable domain is GAGVSQSPRYKVAKRGQDVALRCDPISGHVSLFWYQQALGQGPEFLTYFQNEAQLDKSGLPSDRFFAERPEGSVSTLKIQRTQQEDSAVYLCASSDRLGGELFFGEGSRLTVL.

This chain's CDR3 is CASSPDRGPYEQYF. The CDR3 bases are TGCGCCAGCAGCCCGGACAGGGGGCCTTACGAGCAGTACTTC. This rearrangement joins TRBV5-1 to TRBJ2-5, with 11 bases identical to TRBD1. The J call is doubtful: the DNA matches TRBJ2-7 better. The CDR3 extends over 14 amino acids. Germline loops: CDR1 SGHRS, CDR2 YFSETQ.

The chain carries TRBV18 and TRBJ2-7; D gene unclear. The V gene lost 5 bases and the J gene lost 1 base, with 12 bases spanning the gap. This CDR3 has 14 residues. CDR1 KGHSH and CDR2 LQKENI come from the germline V gene. The CDR3 coding sequence is TGTGCCAGCTCAGCGATTAGGAGTTCCTACGAGCAGTACTTC. It translates to CASSAIRSSYEQYF.

This chain uses TRBV4-1 with TRBJ2-7; 9 nucleotides line up with TRBD1. Per the germline V gene, CDR1 is MGHRA and CDR2 is YSYEKL. The CDR3 has 15 amino acids. With 1 base clipped from V and 4 bases from J, the junction kept 5 bases outside the gene matches. The CDR3 reads CASSQVRDRAYEQYF. CDR3 in DNA: TGCGCCAGCAGCCAAGTACGGGACAGGGCTTACGAGCAGTACTTC.

V is TRBV28 and J is TRBJ1-4, with D possibly TRBD1 on 5 matching bases. Deletions cut 2 bases from V and 5 bases from J, with 12 bases between. CDR1 and CDR2 from the germline V gene are MDHEN and SYDVKM. The CDR3 covers 15 residues. The CDR3 spells CASSLGWGGNEKLFF. As DNA, the CDR3 is TGTGCCAGCAGTTTAGGGTGGGGGGGAAATGAAAAACTGTTTTTT.

The genes are TRBV2 and TRBJ2-2, with 9 positions matching TRBD2. The CDR3 totals 15 residues. Germline V lookup: CDR1 SNHLY, CDR2 FYNNEI. V gave up 6 bases and J gave up 9 bases; unmatched junction bases: 11. CDR3 coding DNA: TGTGCCAGCAGCGGAGCGGGAGGAAAACACCGGGAGCTGTTTTTT. Translation gives CASSGAGGKHRELFF.

In DNA, the CDR3 is TGTGCCAGCAAAGGACACCCAACTAATGAAAAACTGTTTTTT. This sequence encodes CASKGHPTNEKLFF. This chain links TRBV28 with TRBJ1-4; D possibly corresponds to TRBD1 (5 bases). From germline, CDR1 is MDHEN and CDR2 SYDVKM. The CDR3 extends over 14 amino acids. The V end was cut by 7 bases, the J end by 0 bases, with 9 bases between.

The chain has TRBV15 and TRBJ2-3; D not certain. From germline, CDR1 is LNHNV and CDR2 YYDKDF (reference sequence). The V end was cut by 3 bases, the J end by 0 bases, with 10 bases between. There are 15 residues in the CDR3. The CDR3 DNA is TGTGCCACCAGCAGTCTCCGTTTAAGCACAGATACGCAGTATTTT. Translation: CATSSLRLSTDTQYF.

A few counts support this clone. The V call is TRBV5-1, the J call TRBJ2-1; maybe TRBD2 (6 bases). The V gene's germline CDR1 is SGHRS and CDR2 YFSETQ. V shed 2 bases and J shed 0 bases, with 9 bases lying between them. The CDR3 spans 15 residues. In DNA, the CDR3 is TGCGCCAGCAGCTTTAGCGGATTCTCCTACAATGAGCAGTTCTTC. It specifies CASSFSGFSYNEQFF.

The chain couples TRBV28 to TRBJ1-6, with 8 bases that match TRBD1. Trimming at V came to 7 bases and at J to 8 bases, leaving 7 bases not matched to a gene. CDR3 length equals 14 residues. Germline V lookup: CDR1 MDHEN, CDR2 SYDVKM. CDR3 protein: CASNLDRVHSPLHF. The CDR3 DNA reads as TGTGCCAGCAACCTGGACAGGGTGCATTCACCCCTCCACTTT. The full variable domain, its missing parts supplied by reference TRBV28 and TRBJ1-6, is DVKVTQSSRYLVKRTGEKVFLECVQDMDHENMFWYRQDPGLGLRLIYFSYDVKMKEKGDIPEGYSVSREKKERFSLILESASTNQTSMYLCASNLDRVHSPLHFGNGTRLTVT.

V gene TRBV5-6 combines with J gene TRBJ2-7, with D unresolved. Germline CDR1 SGHDT, CDR2 YYEEEE. Trimming took 2 bases from V and 4 from J, leaving 7 bases between them. The CDR3 has 12 amino acids. The DNA for the CDR3 is TGTGCCAGCAGCTTCTCAACTTACGAGCAGTACTTC. It yields the protein CASSFSTYEQYF. The full variable domain, completed using reference TRBV5-6 and TRBJ2-7, is DAGVTQSPTHLIKTRGQQVTLRCSPKSGHDTVSWYQQALGQGPQFIFQYYEEEERQRGNFPDRFSGHQFPNYSSELNVNALLLGDSALYLCASSFSTYEQYFGPGTRLTVT.

V gene TRBV6-1 combines with J gene TRBJ2-7; D might be TRBD1 (5 bases). The CDR3 is 13 residues long. V lost 10 bases, J lost 0 bases, and 13 bases lay in between. CDR1 is MNHNS, CDR2 SASEGT, per germline. CDR3 sequence (DNA): TGTGCCACCGAGGACATTTCCTCCTACGAGCAGTACTTC. Its protein is CATEDISSYEQYF.